This T cell receptor beta chain was found in a study of blood T cell repertoires in COVID-19. About the study: PBMCs, B-cell-depleted T cells, or T cells provided the cDNA or gDNA that made up the material.

V was clipped by 8 bases and J by 2 bases, with 7 bases between them. This CDR3 is 12 amino acids long. Germline-derived CDR1 and CDR2 are MDHEN and SYDVKM. Profiled with immunoSEQ multiplex PCR; TCRdb holds only in-frame clones, not every one. Here the sample spans around 76,000 clones, around 83% being singletons. Material for sequencing was peripheral blood. The rearrangement joins TRBV28 to TRBJ1-5; D gene ambiguous. The sequence was obtained from a man younger than 45 with COVID-19, enrolled during active disease. The CDR3 sequence is CASDEGNQPQHF. For the CDR3, the DNA is TGTGCCAGCGATGAGGGCAATCAGCCCCAGCATTTT.